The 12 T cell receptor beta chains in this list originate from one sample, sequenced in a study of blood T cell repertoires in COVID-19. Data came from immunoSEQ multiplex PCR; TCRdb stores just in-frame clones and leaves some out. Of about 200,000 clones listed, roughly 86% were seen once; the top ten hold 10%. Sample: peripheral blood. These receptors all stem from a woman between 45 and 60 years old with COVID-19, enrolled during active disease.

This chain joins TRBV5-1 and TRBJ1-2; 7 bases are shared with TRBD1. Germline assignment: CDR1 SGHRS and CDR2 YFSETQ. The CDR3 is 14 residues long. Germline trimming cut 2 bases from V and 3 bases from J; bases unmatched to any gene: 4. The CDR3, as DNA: TGCGCCAGCAGCTTTAGTGGACAGGACTATGGCTACACCTTC. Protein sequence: CASSFSGQDYGYTF.

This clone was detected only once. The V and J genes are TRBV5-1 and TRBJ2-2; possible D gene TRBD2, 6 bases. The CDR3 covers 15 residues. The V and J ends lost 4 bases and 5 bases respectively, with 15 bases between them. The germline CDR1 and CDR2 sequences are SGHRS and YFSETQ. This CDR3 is CASSKGGGGTGELFF. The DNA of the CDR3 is TGCGCCAGCAGCAAGGGAGGAGGAGGGACCGGGGAGCTGTTTTTT. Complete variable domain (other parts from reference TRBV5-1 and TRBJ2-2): KAGVTQTPRYLIKTRGQQVTLSCSPISGHRSVSWYQQTPGQGLQFLFEYFSETQRNKGNFPGRFSGRQFSNSRSEMNVSTLELGDSALYLCASSKGGGGTGELFFGEGSRLTVL.

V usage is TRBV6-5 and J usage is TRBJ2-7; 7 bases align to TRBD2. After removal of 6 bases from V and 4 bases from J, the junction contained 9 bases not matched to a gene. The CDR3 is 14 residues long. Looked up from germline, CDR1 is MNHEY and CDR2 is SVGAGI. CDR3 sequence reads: CASSSTGGGYEQYF. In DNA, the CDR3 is TGTGCCAGCAGCTCCACGGGGGGAGGGTACGAGCAGTACTTC.

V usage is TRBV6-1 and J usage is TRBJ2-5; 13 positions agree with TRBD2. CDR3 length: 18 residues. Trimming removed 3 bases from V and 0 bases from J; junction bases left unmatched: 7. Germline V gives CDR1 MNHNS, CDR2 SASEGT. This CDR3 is CASSEETSGGMYQETQYF. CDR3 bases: TGTGCCAGCAGTGAGGAGACTAGCGGGGGGATGTACCAAGAGACCCAGTACTTC.

CDR3: CASSEAFSYGYTF. In nucleotides, the CDR3 is TGTGCCAGCAGTGAAGCCTTTAGCTATGGCTACACCTTC. The chain is built from TRBV2 and TRBJ1-2; D not certain. This CDR3 spans 13 amino acids. Germline CDR1 is SNHLY and CDR2 is FYNNEI. V dropped 0 bases and J dropped 4 bases, with 6 bases sitting between them.

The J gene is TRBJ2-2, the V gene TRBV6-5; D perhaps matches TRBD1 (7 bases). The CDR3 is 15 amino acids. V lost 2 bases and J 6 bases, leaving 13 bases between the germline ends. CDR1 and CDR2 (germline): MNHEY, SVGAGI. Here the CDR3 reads CASSYDRAGSGELFF. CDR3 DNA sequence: TGTGCCAGCAGTTACGACAGGGCGGGATCCGGGGAGCTGTTTTTT.

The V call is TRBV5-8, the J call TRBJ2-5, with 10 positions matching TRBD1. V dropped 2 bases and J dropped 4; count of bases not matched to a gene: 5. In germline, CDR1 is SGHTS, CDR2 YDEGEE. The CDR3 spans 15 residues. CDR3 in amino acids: CASSFGQGVVETQYF. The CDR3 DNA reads TGTGCCAGCAGCTTCGGACAGGGGGTGGTAGAGACCCAGTACTTC.

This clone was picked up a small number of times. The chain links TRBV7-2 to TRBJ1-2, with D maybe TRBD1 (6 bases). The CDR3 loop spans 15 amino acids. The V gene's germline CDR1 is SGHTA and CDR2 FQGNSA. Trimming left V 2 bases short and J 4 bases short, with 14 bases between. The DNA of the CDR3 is TGTGCCAGCAGCTTAAGACGGGCAGGGGCCTATGGCTACACCTTC. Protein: CASSLRRAGAYGYTF.

CDR3 loop: CATGGLATDTQYF. DNA of the CDR3: TGTGCCACCGGTGGCCTAGCCACAGATACGCAGTATTTT. V and J are TRBV24-1 and TRBJ2-3, with a possible D match to TRBD2 (5 bases). This CDR3 region has 13 residues. Germline-derived CDR1 and CDR2 are KGHDR and SFDVKD. Trimming shortened V by 9 bases and J by 2 bases, and 11 bases separated the two germline ends.

The CDR3 nucleotides are TGTGCCAGCAGTTTCAAGGGGGACTATGGCTACACCTTC. This translates into CASSFKGDYGYTF. The chain joins TRBV12-3 or TRBV12-4 to TRBJ1-2, with TRBD1 as a possible D gene (6 bases). This CDR3 has 13 residues. Trimming shortened V by 3 bases and J by 3 bases, and 8 bases separated the two germline ends.

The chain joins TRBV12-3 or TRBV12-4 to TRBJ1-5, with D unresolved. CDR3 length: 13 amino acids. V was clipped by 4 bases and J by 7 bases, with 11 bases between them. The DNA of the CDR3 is TGTGCCAGCAGTTCGAAAGGGAGACAGCCCCAGCATTTT. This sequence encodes CASSSKGRQPQHF.

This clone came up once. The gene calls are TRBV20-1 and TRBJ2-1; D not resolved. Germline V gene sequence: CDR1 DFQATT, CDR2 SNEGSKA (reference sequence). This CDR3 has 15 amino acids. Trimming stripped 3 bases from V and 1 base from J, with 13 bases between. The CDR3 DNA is TGCAGTGCTAGTGGAAAGCGAGAGTCCTACAATGAGCAGTTCTTC. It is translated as CSASGKRESYNEQFF.